This TCR beta chain was sequenced during a study of blood T cells in healthy people across ages (dated by TCRdb to between 2014 and 2017). At the level of the whole study: In model experiments, template switching captured about one uniquely barcoded TCR beta cDNA molecule for every two T cells. The study measured age-related changes in TCR beta repertoire diversity using deep sequencing normalized with unique cDNA molecular identifiers. To avoid experimental bias, donors of different ages were spread randomly across the sequencing lanes. The donors were split into four age groups: young (average about 16 years), middle-aged (about 40), aged (about 56) and long-lived (approximately 89). The study analyzed two additional independent replicas of 1 million unique cDNA reads from the same blood draw for two donors, one aged 18 to 30 and one aged 80 or older. Summary of the overall study and its limitations: Compared with the aged group, the long-lived group had more naive CD4+ T cells, fewer expanded clones and increased TCR diversity, a pattern suggesting age selection. Donor CMV infection status was unknown, potentially confounding age-related changes in expanded clonotypes. Estimates of total diversity based on one million sequenced T cells were regarded as lower bounds and as underestimates. Observed TCR beta diversity per million T cells fell roughly linearly with age, and a significant reduction was already apparent by age about 43. Since profiling was done on bulk unsorted PBMCs, naive and antigen-experienced compartments could not be conclusively compared. A strong correlation was found between observed TCR beta diversity and the percentage of naive T cells measured by flow cytometry.

About this clonotype: Its antigen remains unidentified. Nothing much larger sits one base from this clone, and base qualities are not available.

The CDR3 holds 16 amino acids from the cysteine to the phenylalanine. Just CDR3 DNA is preserved here, 48 bases in frame from base 1. Trimming removed 3 bases from V and 2 bases from J, leaving 17 bases between the germline ends. According to the germline V gene, CDR1 reads SGHTA and CDR2 reads FQGNSA. Systemically healthy Caucasian individuals from Russia, 39 in total and aged roughly 6 to 100 years, were included as donors. Each donor gave approximately 9.3 milliliters of peripheral blood, collected into EDTA-treated Vacutainer tubes. Ficoll-Paque density-gradient centrifugation was used to isolate PBMCs, with at least 6.5 million per sample. Trizol reagent was used to extract total RNA from PBMCs, with at least 5 micrograms per sample. Naive CD45RAhigh/CD27high T cell percentages were measured by flow cytometry on a PBMC aliquot from every donor. Library generation was performed with 5' RACE. TCRdb lists the instrument as Illumina HiSeq 2500. A second PCR of roughly 7 to 11 cycles was performed with a sample-barcoded 5' primer and a J-beta primer mix. Each TCR beta cDNA molecule received a unique molecular identifier from a template-switch 5' adaptor carrying 12 random nucleotides. Each sample yielded at least 2.5 million CDR3-containing paired-end reads. All of the RNA was converted into first-strand cDNA using the Mint cDNA synthesis kit, with a TRBC-specific oligonucleotide serving as the primer. After uracil-DNA glycosylase treatment, a first 18-cycle PCR used universal primers M1SS and BC2_uni_R on all cDNA. The authors' analysis ran thus. Normalization of each sample was performed by random selection of 1 million high-quality reads, each carrying a distinct molecular identifier. Instead of being binned into consensus sequences, reads that shared molecular identifiers were thrown out. MiTCR, run with a Q25 quality threshold and the strictest error-elimination algorithm, handled CDR3 identification, clonotype clustering and error correction. A nonparametric unseen species model with Euler transformation was used to estimate lower-bound total TCR beta diversity. TCRdb trimmed the raw reads at Q25, called clones with MiXCR and kept productive beta chains. Identical CDR3 protein sequences are pooled into one entry, listed with their most common genes and DNA. These V and J calls rely on TCRdb rather than the paper's analysis. In all, the sample holds hundreds of thousands of distinct CDR3 sequences, and 58% of those were seen once. The ten largest make up roughly 22% of the sample.

The sequence joins TRBV7-2 to TRBJ2-7; a weak D assignment points to TRBD2 (6 bases agree). Material: blood. The receptor comes from a man aged 25-45 years in good health. At the DNA level, the sequence is TGTGCCAGCAGCTTCACGCCGAGGGGAGGCACCTACGAGCAGTACTTC. Translated, it gives CASSFTPRGGTYEQYF.